This TCR beta chain was obtained from a study of T cell responses to AZD1222 COVID-19 vaccine (dated by TCRdb to the early 2020s). Context from the whole study: AZD1222 recipients given second doses at about 4 weeks or at about 12 weeks were pooled, since spike-specific TCR depth and breadth were not found to differ between the two schedules. TCR sequencing covered 230 or so trial participants: about 210 given two doses of AZD1222 and some 25 given two doses of MenACWY control vaccine. Enrollment into the trials was organized by age into subgroups of 18-55, 56-69 and 70-plus years, and those subgroups contained roughly 160, 29 and 62 TCR-sequenced participants, respectively. The paper's findings and limits, for the study overall: Vaccine-associated CD4 TCRs spanned the whole spike protein, with dominant responses in regions 160-218 and 743-854. Most participants were white British and females outnumbered males, and the authors suggested that clonal diversity may have been underestimated. In the small 56-69-year group, the increase in depth fell short of significance, most likely because of low power. Reportedly, almost half of the unique spike-specific TCRs recognized epitopes lying outside the regions that are mutated in the B.1.351 and B.1.1.7 variants. Spike-specific TCR breadth and depth rose significantly after two AZD1222 doses compared with day 0 and with MenACWY recipients. Conclusions about previously exposed vaccinees are limited because only six or seven AZD1222 recipients were SARS-CoV-2 seropositive at baseline. No day 14 peak-response samples were available, so repertoires were characterized only after the peak T cell response.

From the cysteine up to the phenylalanine, the CDR3 has a length of 19 residues. Only the CDR3 part of the read is kept: 57 bases, read in frame from the first base. The germline V end is reduced by 0 bases and the J end by 0 bases; junction bases left unmatched: 6. CDR1 and CDR2 (MNHEY, SVGEGT) derive from the germline V gene. In the paper's terms, the time point label means: baseline before first vaccination. Samples from vaccinated people were obtained from the UK trials COV001 and COV002, which included a single-blind randomized controlled phase 2/3 trial of AZD1222 (ChAdOx1 nCoV-19) in healthy adults. For TCRbeta chain sequencing, PBMC samples were collected from trial participants at day 0 and at day 28 after the second dose. The CDR3 regions of human TCRbeta chains were analyzed by immunosequencing. The paper's data handling went like this. TCRs in the repertoires were compared against a reference library of SARS-CoV-2-specific TCRs that had been generated with the MIRA antigen-specificity platform. Breadth was defined as the fraction of unique TCRs that were SARS-CoV-2-associated, and depth was defined as the fraction of total T cells that were SARS-CoV-2-associated. Using the MIRA data, each spike-specific TCR was assigned both to the spike region to which the TCR was reactive and to a CD4 or CD8 class. Log10-transformed breadth and depth values were compared by one-way ANOVA with Sidak's multiple comparisons tests. TCRdb holds this immuneACCESS table with in-frame rearrangements only. Some clones are missing; in checked studies, unresolved V genes explain under half, and the rest has no known cause. V and J calls plus clone size are reproduced from that table; the DNA served to infer D and trimming. The table for this sample lists tens of thousands of clones; about 72% of them were counted only once. The ten largest make up roughly 21% of the sample.

A note on this clone: The clone's antigen remains unknown. Base qualities were left out, and no much larger clone turns up one base away.

The receptor was isolated from an adult in good health. Material: peripheral blood, obtained on day 0 of AZD1222 vaccination. The rearrangement combines TRBV6-2 or TRBV6-3 with TRBJ2-7; 15 central bases correspond to TRBD2. The CDR3 here reads CASSYSTGTSGRSSYEQYF. The nucleotide sequence reads TGTGCCAGCAGTTACTCGACAGGGACTAGCGGGAGGAGCTCCTACGAGCAGTACTTC.